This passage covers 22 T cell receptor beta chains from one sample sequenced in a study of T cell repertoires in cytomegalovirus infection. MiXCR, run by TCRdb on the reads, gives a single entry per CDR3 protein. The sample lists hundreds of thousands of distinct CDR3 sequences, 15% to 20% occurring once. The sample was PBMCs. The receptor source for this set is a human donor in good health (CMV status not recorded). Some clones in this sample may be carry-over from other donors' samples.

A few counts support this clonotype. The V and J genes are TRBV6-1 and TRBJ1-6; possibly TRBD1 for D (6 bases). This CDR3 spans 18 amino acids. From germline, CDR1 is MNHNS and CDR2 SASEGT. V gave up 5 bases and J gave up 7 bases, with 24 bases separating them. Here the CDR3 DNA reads TGTGCCAGCAGTCGTTCCGGGACACACGGGGTTTGGAATTCACCCCTCCACTTT. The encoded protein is CASSRSGTHGVWNSPLHF.

This CDR3 is CASSYGLVHKTQYF. CDR3 DNA: TGTGCCAGCAGTTACGGGCTAGTCCACAAGACCCAGTACTTC. The V call is TRBV6-6, the J call TRBJ2-5; D is unclear. Per the germline V gene, CDR1 is MNHNY and CDR2 is SVGAGI (reference sequence). V gave up 2 bases and J gave up 6 bases, with 13 bases separating them. The length of the CDR3 is 14 residues.

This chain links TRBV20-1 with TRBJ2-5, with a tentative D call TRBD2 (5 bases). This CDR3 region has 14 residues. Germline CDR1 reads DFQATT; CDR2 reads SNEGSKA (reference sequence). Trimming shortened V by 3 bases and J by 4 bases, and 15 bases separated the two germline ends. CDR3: CSASNRPRAETQYF. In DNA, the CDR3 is TGCAGTGCTAGCAATAGGCCGCGGGCAGAGACCCAGTACTTC.

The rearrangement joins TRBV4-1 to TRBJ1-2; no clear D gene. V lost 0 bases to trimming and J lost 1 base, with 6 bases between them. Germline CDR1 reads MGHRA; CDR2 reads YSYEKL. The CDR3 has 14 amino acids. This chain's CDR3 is CASSQDGNNYGYTF. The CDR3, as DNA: TGCGCCAGCAGCCAAGATGGGAATAACTATGGCTACACCTTC.

The DNA of the CDR3 is TGTGCCAGCAGTTACGAGGGGGACTATGGCTACACCTTC. Its translation: CASSYEGDYGYTF. The gene calls are TRBV6-6 and TRBJ1-2; a weak D match, TRBD1 (6 bases). Trimming removed 2 bases from V and 3 bases from J, with 7 bases in between. This CDR3 has 13 residues. The V gene's germline CDR1 is MNHNY and CDR2 SVGAGI (reference sequence).

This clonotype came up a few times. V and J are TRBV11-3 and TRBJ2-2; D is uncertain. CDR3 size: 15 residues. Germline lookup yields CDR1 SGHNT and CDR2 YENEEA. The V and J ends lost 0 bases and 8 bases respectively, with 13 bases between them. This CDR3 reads CASSLDRFFQGELFF. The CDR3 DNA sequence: TGTGCCAGCAGCTTAGATCGGTTTTTCCAGGGGGAGCTGTTTTTT.

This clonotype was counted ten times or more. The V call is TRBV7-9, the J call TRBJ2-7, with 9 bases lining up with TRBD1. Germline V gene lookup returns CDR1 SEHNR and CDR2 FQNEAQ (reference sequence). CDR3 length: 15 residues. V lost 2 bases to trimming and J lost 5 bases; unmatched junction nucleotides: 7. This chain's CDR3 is CASSLIGTGNHEQYF. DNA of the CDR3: TGTGCCAGCAGCTTAATCGGGACAGGGAACCACGAGCAGTACTTC.

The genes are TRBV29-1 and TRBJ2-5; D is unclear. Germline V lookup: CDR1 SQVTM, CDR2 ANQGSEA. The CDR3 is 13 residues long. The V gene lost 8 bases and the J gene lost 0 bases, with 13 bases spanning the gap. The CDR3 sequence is CSSNKGYQETQYF. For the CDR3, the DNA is TGCAGCTCCAACAAAGGGTACCAAGAGACCCAGTACTTC. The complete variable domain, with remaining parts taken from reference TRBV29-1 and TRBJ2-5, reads SAVISQKPSRDICQRGTSLTIQCQVDSQVTMMFWYRQQPGQSLTLIATANQGSEATYESGFVIDKFPISRPNLTFSTLTVSNMSPEDSSIYLCSSNKGYQETQYFGPGTRLLVL.

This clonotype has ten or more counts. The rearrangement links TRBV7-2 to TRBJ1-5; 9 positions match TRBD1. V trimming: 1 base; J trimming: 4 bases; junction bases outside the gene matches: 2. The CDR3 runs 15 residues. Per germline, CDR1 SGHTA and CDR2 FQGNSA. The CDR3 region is CASSLDGTGNQPQHF. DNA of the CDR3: TGTGCCAGCAGCTTAGACGGGACAGGGAATCAGCCCCAGCATTTT.

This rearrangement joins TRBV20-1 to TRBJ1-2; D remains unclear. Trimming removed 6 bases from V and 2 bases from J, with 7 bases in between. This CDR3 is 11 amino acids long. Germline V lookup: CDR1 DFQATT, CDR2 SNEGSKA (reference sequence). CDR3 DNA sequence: TGCAGTGCCTTACAGAACTATGGCTACACCTTC. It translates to CSALQNYGYTF.

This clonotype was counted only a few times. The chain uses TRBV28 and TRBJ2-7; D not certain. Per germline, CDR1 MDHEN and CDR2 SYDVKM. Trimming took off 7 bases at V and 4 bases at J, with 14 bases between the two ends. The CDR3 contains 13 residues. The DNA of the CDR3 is TGTGCCAGCACCATAGGTGGAGTTTACGAGCAGTACTTC. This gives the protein CASTIGGVYEQYF.

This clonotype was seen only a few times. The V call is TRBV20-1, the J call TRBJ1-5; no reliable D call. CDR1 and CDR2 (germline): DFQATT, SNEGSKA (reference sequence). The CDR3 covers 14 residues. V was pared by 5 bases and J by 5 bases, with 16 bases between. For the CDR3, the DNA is TGCAGTGCTGCAGGAGGAGAGGGCTATCAGCCCCAGCATTTT. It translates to CSAAGGEGYQPQHF.

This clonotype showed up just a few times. CDR3 nucleotides: TGTGCCAGCAGTGAATCCGACACCCTGGGGACGCAGTATTTT. Translated, it gives CASSESDTLGTQYF. The rearrangement joins TRBV2 to TRBJ2-3; no definite D call. CDR1 and CDR2 (germline): SNHLY, FYNNEI. The CDR3 sequence is 14 residues long. The ends were cut back, 2 bases at V and 9 bases at J, with 15 bases in the middle.

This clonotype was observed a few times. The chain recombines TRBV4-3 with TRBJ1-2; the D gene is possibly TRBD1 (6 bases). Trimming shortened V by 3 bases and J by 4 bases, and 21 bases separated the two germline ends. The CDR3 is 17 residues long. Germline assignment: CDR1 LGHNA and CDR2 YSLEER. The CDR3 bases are TGCGCCAGCAGCCACAGAATCCACAGGGAGGATGGCTATGGCTACACCTTC. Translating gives CASSHRIHREDGYGYTF.

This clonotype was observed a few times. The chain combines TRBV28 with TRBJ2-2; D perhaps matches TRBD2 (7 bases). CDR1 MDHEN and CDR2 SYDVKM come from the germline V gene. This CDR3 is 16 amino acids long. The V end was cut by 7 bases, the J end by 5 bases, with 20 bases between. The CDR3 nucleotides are TGTGCCAGCACCGCCTCGGGGGGCGCAAGGACCGGGGAGCTGTTTTTT. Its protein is CASTASGGARTGELFF.

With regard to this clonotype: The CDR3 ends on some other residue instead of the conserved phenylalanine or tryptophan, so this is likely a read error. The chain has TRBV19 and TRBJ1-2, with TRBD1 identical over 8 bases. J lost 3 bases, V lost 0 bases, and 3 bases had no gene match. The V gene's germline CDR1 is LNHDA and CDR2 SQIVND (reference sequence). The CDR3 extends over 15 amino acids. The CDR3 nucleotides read TGTGCCAGTAGTATAGACAGGGGGCGCGACTATGGCTACACCTTA. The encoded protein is CASSIDRGRDYGYTL.

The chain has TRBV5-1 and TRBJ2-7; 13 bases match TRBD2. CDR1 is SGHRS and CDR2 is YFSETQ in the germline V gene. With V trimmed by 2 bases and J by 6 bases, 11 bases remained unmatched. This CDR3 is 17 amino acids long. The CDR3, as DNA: TGCGCCAGCAGCTTCCCGGGAACTAGCGGGGGGGCCCGCGAGCAGTACTTC. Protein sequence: CASSFPGTSGGAREQYF.

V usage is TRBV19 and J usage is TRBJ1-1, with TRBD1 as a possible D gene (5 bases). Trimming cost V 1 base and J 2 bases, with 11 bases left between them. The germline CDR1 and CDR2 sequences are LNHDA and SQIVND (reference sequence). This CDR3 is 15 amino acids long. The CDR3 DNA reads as TGTGCCAGTAGTATAGTGAGGGACGTAAACACTGAAGCTTTCTTT. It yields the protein CASSIVRDVNTEAFF.

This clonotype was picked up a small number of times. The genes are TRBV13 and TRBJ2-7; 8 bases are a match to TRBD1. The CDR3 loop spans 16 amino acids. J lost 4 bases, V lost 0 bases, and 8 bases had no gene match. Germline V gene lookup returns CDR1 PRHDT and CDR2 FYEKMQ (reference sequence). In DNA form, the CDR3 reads TGTGCCAGCAGCTTAGGTCTGGGACAGGAGAGATACGAGCAGTACTTC. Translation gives CASSLGLGQERYEQYF.

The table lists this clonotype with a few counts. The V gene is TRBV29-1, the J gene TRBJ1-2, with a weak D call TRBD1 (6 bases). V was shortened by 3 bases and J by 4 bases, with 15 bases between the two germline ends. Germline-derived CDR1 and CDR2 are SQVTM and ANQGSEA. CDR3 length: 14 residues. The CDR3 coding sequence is TGCAGCGTTGAGGGGGCGGGATGGCCCTATGGCTACACCTTC. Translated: CSVEGAGWPYGYTF.

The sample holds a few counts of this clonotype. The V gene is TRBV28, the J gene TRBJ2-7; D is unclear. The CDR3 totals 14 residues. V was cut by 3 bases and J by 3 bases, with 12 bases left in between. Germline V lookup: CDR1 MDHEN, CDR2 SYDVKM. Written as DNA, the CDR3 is TGTGCCAGCAGTTTTGCGTGGCAGGACTACGAGCAGTACTTC. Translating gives CASSFAWQDYEQYF.

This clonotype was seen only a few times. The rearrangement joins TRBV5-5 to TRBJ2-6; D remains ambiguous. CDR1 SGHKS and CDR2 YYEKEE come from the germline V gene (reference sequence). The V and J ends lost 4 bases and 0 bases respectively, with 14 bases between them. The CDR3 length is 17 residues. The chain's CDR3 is CASSRLGSNSGANVLTF. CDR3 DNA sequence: TGTGCCAGCAGCCGCTTGGGGTCGAACTCTGGGGCCAACGTCCTGACTTTC.